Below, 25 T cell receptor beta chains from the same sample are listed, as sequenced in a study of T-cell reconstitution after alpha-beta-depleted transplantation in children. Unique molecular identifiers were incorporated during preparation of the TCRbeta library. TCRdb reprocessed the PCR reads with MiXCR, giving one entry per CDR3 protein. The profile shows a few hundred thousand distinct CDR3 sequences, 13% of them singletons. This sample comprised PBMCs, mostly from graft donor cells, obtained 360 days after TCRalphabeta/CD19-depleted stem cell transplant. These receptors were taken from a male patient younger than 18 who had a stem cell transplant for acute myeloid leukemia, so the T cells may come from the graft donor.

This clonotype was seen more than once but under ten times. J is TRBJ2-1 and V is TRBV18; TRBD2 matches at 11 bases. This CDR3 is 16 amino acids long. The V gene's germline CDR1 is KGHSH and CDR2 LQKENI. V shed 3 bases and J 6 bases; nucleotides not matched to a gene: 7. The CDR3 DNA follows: TGTGCCAGCTCACCCTTCCGGACTAGCGGGTTCAATGAGCAGTTCTTC. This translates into CASSPFRTSGFNEQFF.

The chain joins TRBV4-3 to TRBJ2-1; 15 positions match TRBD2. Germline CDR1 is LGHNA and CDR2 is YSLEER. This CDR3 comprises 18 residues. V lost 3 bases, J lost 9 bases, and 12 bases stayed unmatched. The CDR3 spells CASSHLGLAGGPFGEQFF. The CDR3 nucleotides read TGCGCCAGCAGCCATCTCGGACTAGCGGGAGGGCCTTTCGGTGAGCAGTTCTTC.

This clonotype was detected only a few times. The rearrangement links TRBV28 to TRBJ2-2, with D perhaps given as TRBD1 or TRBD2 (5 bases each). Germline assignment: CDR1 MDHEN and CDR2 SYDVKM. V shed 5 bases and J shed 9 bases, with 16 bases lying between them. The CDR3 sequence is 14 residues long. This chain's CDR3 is CASSKGTAGRELFF. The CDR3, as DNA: TGTGCCAGCAGTAAGGGGACCGCAGGCAGGGAGCTGTTTTTT.

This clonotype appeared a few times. CDR3 sequence: CAGPRRGGDTQYF. In nucleotides, the CDR3 is TGTGCCGGGCCGAGGCGGGGAGGGGATACGCAGTATTTT. This chain connects TRBV21-1 to TRBJ2-3; the table's D call of TRBD2 was not tested on the DNA. TRBV21-1 is a pseudogene. There are 13 residues in the CDR3.

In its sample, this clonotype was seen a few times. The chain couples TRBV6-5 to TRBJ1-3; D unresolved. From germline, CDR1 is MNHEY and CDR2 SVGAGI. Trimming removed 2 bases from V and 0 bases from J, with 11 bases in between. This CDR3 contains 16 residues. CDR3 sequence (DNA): TGTGCCAGCAGTTACGGCACCGTGGCCTCTGGAAACACCATATATTTT. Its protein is CASSYGTVASGNTIYF.

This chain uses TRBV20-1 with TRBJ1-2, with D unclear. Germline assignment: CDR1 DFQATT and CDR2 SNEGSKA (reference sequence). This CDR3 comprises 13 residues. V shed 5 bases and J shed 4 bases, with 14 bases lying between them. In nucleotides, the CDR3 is TGCAGTGCTCAGGACGGGGATCTCTATGGCTACACCTTC. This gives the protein CSAQDGDLYGYTF.

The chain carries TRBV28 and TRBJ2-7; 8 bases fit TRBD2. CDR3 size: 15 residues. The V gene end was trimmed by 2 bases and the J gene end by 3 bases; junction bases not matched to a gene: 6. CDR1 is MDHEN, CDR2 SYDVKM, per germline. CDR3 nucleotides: TGTGCCAGCAGTTTAGTCGCGGGAGGCGTCTACGAGCAGTACTTC. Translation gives CASSLVAGGVYEQYF.

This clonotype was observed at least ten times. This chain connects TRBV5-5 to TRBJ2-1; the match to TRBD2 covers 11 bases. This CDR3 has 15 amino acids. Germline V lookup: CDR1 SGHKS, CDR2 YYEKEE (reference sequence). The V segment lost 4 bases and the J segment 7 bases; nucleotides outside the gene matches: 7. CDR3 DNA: TGTGCCAGCAGCCCCTCGGGACTAGCGGTAAATGAGCAGTTCTTC. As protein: CASSPSGLAVNEQFF.

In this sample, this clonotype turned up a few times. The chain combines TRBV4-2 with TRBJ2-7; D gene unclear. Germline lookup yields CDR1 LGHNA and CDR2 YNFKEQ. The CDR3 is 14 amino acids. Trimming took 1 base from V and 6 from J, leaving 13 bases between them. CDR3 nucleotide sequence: TGTGCCAGCAGCCAAGTCGACTCGTTGGGCGAGCAGTACTTC. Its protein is CASSQVDSLGEQYF.

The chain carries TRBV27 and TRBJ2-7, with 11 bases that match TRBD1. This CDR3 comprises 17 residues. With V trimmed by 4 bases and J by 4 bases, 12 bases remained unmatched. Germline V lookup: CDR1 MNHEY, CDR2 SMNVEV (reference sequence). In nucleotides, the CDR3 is TGTGCCAGCAGTTCTCGGAGGACAGGGGGCACGTCGTACGAGCAGTACTTC. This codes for CASSSRRTGGTSYEQYF.

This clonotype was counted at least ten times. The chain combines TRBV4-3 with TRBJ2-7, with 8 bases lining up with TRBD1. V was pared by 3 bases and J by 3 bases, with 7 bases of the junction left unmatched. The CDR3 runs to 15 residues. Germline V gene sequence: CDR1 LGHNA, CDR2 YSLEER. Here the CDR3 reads CASSHRQGFIYEQYF. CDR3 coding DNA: TGCGCCAGCAGCCATCGACAGGGGTTCATCTACGAGCAGTACTTC.

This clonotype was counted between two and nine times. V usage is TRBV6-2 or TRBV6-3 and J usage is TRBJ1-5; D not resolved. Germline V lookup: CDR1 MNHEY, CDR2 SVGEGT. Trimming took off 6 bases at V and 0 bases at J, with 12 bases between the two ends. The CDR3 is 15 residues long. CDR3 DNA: TGTGCCAGCAGCCTCGCCTCGTATAGCAATCAGCCCCAGCATTTT. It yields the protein CASSLASYSNQPQHF.

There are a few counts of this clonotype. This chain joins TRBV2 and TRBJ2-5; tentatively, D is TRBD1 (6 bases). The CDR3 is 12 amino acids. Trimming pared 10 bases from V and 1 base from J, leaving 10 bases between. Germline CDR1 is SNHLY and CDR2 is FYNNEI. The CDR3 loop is CATSGVQETQYF. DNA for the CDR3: TGTGCCACCTCAGGGGTCCAAGAGACCCAGTACTTC.

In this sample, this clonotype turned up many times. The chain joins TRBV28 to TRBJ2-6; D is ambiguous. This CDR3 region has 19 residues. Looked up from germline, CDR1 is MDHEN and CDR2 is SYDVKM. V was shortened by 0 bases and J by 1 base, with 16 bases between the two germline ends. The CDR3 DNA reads TGTGCCAGCAGTTTATGGCGCAGCCAGCGTTCTTCTGGGGCCAACGTCCTGACTTTC. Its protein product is CASSLWRSQRSSGANVLTF.

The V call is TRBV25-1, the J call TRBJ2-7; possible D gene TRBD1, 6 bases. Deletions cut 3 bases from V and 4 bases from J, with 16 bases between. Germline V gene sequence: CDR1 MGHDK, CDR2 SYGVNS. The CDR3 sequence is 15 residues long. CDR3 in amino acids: CASSENGRTEYEQYF. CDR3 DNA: TGTGCCAGCAGTGAGAATGGCAGGACAGAGTACGAGCAGTACTTC.

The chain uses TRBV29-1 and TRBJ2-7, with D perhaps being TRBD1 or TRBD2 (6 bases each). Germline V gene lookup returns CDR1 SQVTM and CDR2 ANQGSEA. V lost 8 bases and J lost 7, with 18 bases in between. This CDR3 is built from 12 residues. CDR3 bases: TGCAGCTCCTCAGTGGGGGCGGGAGAGCAGTACTTC. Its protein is CSSSVGAGEQYF.

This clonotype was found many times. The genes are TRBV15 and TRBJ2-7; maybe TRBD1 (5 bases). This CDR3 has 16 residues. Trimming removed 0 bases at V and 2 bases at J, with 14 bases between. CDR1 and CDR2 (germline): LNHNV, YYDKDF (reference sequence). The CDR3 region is CATSRDAGVGPYEQYF. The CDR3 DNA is TGTGCCACCAGCAGAGATGCTGGGGTGGGGCCCTACGAGCAGTACTTC.

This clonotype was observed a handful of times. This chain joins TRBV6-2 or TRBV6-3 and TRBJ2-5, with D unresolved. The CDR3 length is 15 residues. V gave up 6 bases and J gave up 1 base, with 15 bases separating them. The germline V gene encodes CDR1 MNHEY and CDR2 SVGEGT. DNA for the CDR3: TGTGCCAGCAGAGACCGTGGACGGCTCCAAGAGACCCAGTACTTC. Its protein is CASRDRGRLQETQYF.

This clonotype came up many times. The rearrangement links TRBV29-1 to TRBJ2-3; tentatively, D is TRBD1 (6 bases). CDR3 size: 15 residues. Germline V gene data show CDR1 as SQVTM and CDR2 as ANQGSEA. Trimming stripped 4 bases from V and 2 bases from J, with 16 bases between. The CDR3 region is CSVVIDRGSTDTQYF. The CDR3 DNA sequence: TGCAGCGTTGTAATCGATAGGGGGTCCACAGATACGCAGTATTTT.

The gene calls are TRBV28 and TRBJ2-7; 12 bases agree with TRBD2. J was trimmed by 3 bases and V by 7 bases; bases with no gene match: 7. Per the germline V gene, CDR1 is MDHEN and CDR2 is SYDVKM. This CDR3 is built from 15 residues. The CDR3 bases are TGTGCCAGCAACCCCGGACTAGCGGGAAACTACGAGCAGTACTTC. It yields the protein CASNPGLAGNYEQYF.

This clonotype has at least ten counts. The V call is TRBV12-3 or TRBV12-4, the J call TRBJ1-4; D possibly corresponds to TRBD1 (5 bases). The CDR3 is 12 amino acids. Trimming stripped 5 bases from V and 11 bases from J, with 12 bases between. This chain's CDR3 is CASSPLGGKLFF. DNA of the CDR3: TGTGCCAGCAGTCCCCTTGGGGGTAAACTGTTTTTT.

The CDR3 protein is CAGSGTSSYNEQFF. The CDR3 coding sequence is TGTGCCGGGAGCGGGACGAGCTCCTACAATGAGCAGTTCTTC. The chain joins TRBV2 to TRBJ2-1; TRBD2 aligns across 7 bases. From germline, CDR1 is SNHLY and CDR2 FYNNEI. J gave up 0 bases and V 11 bases, and 7 bases lay outside the gene matches. The CDR3 runs 14 residues.

The CDR3 nucleotides are TGTGCCAGCAGTTTCCTCCGGCCCAGGGCAGGGCAAGAGACCCAGTACTTC. Translated, it gives CASSFLRPRAGQETQYF. V is TRBV27 and J is TRBJ2-5, with D maybe TRBD1 (5 bases). Deletions cut 3 bases from V and 2 bases from J, with 19 bases between. The CDR3 sequence is 17 residues long. CDR1 MNHEY and CDR2 SMNVEV come from the germline V gene (reference sequence).

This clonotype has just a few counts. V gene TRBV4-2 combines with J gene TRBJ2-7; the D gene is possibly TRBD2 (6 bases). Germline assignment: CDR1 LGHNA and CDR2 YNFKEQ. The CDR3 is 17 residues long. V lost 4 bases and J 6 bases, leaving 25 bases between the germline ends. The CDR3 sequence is CASSPKIGLPNPSEQYF. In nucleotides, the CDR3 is TGTGCCAGCAGCCCCAAGATCGGACTACCTAACCCGTCCGAGCAGTACTTC.

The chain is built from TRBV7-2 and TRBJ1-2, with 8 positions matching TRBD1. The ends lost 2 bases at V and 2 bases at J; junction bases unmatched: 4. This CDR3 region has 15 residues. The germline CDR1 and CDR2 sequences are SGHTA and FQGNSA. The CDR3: CASSLSGGINYGYTF. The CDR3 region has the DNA TGTGCCAGCAGCTTATCAGGGGGCATCAACTATGGCTACACCTTC.